The source of this T cell receptor (beta chain) is a study of T cell changes during pregnancy in multiple sclerosis (dated by TCRdb to the late 2010s). Study-level background: Changes in the T cell repertoire over the course of pregnancy were examined in this study in women with multiple sclerosis.

The CDR3 goes from the cysteine to the phenylalanine over 19 residues. The read is trimmed to its CDR3 DNA, 57 bases read in frame from base 1. The CDR1 and CDR2 encoded by the germline V gene (reference sequence) are MNHEY and SMNVEV. V has 1 base trimmed and J has 0 bases trimmed; junction bases matching no gene number 10. Comments on this clone: It has no known antigen specificity. No base qualities exist here, and no much larger clone lies one base off it.

Library creation used the immunoSEQ multiplex PCR assay. Here the immuneACCESS table is served through TCRdb, limited to in-frame sequences with V and J called. Missing clones are a known gap in these copies; in checked studies unresolved V genes cover under half, and the rest lacks a known reason. The sample data list approximately 89,000 clones, and approximately 94% of these were observed just once. Jointly, the top ten make up around 0.84% of the sample. The TCR was taken from a female donor with multiple sclerosis, enrolled in a pregnancy study. Specimen: peripheral blood, collected in the third trimester of pregnancy. The sequence links TRBV27 to TRBJ2-1; 9 nucleotides in the junction match TRBD2. The bases read TGTGCCAGCAGTTTATGGCCAGCGGGAGGACTGAGCTCCTACAATGAGCAGTTCTTC. The resulting protein is CASSLWPAGGLSSYNEQFF.